The 3 T cell receptor beta chains listed next were all sequenced from one sample in a study of cytomegalovirus exposure and HLA in healthy donors. Primers: 60 Vbeta forward and 13 Jbeta reverse. Method: immunoSEQ multiplex PCR; TCRdb's copy keeps in-frame clones and lacks some. The sample carries roughly 100,000 clones, under 85% recorded once. Input material: PBMCs. The receptor source for this set is a man in his late teens or twenties in good health and CMV-seropositive.

The genes are TRBV5-6 and TRBJ2-7; D is undetermined. The CDR3 has 15 amino acids. CDR1 is SGHDT and CDR2 is YYEEEE in the germline V gene. V lost 3 bases, J lost 3 bases, and 16 bases lay in between. In DNA form, the CDR3 reads TGTGCCAGCAGCTCCCTGAGCCCTAGAGACTACGAGCAGTACTTC. Translated: CASSSLSPRDYEQYF.

The chain links TRBV27 to TRBJ1-6, with D unresolved. Germline assignment: CDR1 MNHEY and CDR2 SMNVEV (reference sequence). The CDR3 totals 12 residues. Deletions cut 5 bases from V and 6 bases from J, with 5 bases between. In nucleotides, the CDR3 is TGTGCCAGCAGTCAGATTAATTCACCCCTCCACTTT. Translation: CASSQINSPLHF.

CDR3 nucleotides: TGTGCCAGCAGCTACGGGGGGGGCCCAGATACGCAGTATTTT. Translated, it gives CASSYGGGPDTQYF. The V gene is TRBV7-9, the J gene TRBJ2-3, with 8 nucleotides matching TRBD2. Per the germline V gene, CDR1 is SEHNR and CDR2 is FQNEAQ (reference sequence). The CDR3 runs to 14 residues. Trimming took 4 bases from V and 4 from J; bases not matched to a gene: 4.